Below, 27 T cell receptor beta chains from the same sample are listed, as sequenced in a study of blood T cell repertoires in COVID-19. The data were produced by immunoSEQ multiplex PCR, yet TCRdb's version contains in-frame clones alone and is incomplete. Counted here are about 150,000 clones, around four fifths occurring once; the ten biggest clones make up less than 2.5%. The sequenced sample was peripheral blood. Receptor source: a man between 70 and 80 years old with acute or convalescent COVID-19.

This sequence joins TRBV28 and TRBJ1-1; 8 bases match TRBD1. The CDR3 runs 14 residues. J lost 7 bases, V lost 8 bases, and 12 bases had no gene match. Germline V gene lookup returns CDR1 MDHEN and CDR2 SYDVKM. The DNA of the CDR3 is TGTGCCAGCCGAACGGGACAGGCATTTGATGAAGCTTTCTTT. Residues: CASRTGQAFDEAFF.

The rearrangement links TRBV19 to TRBJ1-2; 7 positions agree with TRBD1. Germline V gene sequence: CDR1 LNHDA, CDR2 SQIVND (reference sequence). The junction had 4 bases not matched to a gene; V was cut back by 7 bases and J by 5 bases. The CDR3 runs to 12 residues. CDR3 protein: CASTAGGYGYTF. The CDR3 DNA is TGTGCCAGTACCGCAGGGGGTTATGGCTACACCTTC.

The chain has TRBV7-2 and TRBJ2-1, with 8 bases aligning to TRBD2. CDR3 length: 15 residues. Unmatched junction bases numbered 4, after V lost 2 bases and J lost 4 bases. Germline V gene lookup returns CDR1 SGHTA and CDR2 FQGNSA. This CDR3 is CASSLYSGAYNEQFF. The CDR3 DNA reads TGTGCCAGCAGCTTATATAGCGGGGCATACAATGAGCAGTTCTTC.

This chain connects TRBV3-1 (or the pseudogene TRBV3-2) to TRBJ1-1, with D unresolved. V was clipped by 1 base and J by 0 bases, with 12 bases between them. Germline-derived CDR1 and CDR2 are LGHDT and YNNKEL (reference sequence). This CDR3 has 16 amino acids. CDR3 loop: CASSQARGVVNTEAFF. The CDR3 bases are TGTGCCAGCAGCCAAGCCCGCGGAGTAGTGAACACTGAAGCTTTCTTT.

The rearrangement links TRBV28 to TRBJ1-5; D not resolved. Deletions cut 2 bases from V and 4 bases from J, with 9 bases between. Germline assignment: CDR1 MDHEN and CDR2 SYDVKM. CDR3 length: 14 amino acids. CDR3 nucleotides: TGTGCCAGCAGTTTACGGGTGGGTAATCAGCCCCAGCATTTT. Amino acids: CASSLRVGNQPQHF.

This clone was detected only once. This chain links TRBV28 with TRBJ1-1, with TRBD1 as a possible D gene (5 bases). Trimming removed 8 bases at V and 1 base at J, with 11 bases between. In germline, CDR1 is MDHEN, CDR2 SYDVKM. The CDR3 extends over 13 amino acids. The CDR3 region has the DNA TGTGCCAGCTCCATCCAGGGGAACACTGAAGCTTTCTTT. The encoded protein is CASSIQGNTEAFF. Together with reference TRBV28 and TRBJ1-1, the CDR3 gives the full variable domain: DVKVTQSSRYLVKRTGEKVFLECVQDMDHENMFWYRQDPGLGLRLIYFSYDVKMKEKGDIPEGYSVSREKKERFSLILESASTNQTSMYLCASSIQGNTEAFFGQGTRLTVV.

The rearrangement links TRBV18 to TRBJ2-3, with TRBD2 identical over 12 bases. CDR3 length: 15 amino acids. The junction had 3 bases not matched to a gene; V was cut back by 5 bases and J by 3 bases. Per germline, CDR1 KGHSH and CDR2 LQKENI. CDR3 sequence reads: CASSKGLAGTDTQYF. CDR3 nucleotides: TGTGCCAGCTCAAAAGGACTAGCGGGAACAGATACGCAGTATTTT. Full variable domain (rest looked up from reference TRBV18 and TRBJ2-3): NAGVMQNPRHLVRRRGQEARLRCSPMKGHSHVYWYRQLPEEGLKFMVYLQKENIIDESGMPKERFSAEFPKEGPSILRIQQVVRGDSAAYFCASSKGLAGTDTQYFGPGTRLTVL.

J is TRBJ2-2 and V is TRBV9; 8 nucleotides line up with TRBD2. This CDR3 has 14 amino acids. In germline, CDR1 is SGDLS, CDR2 YYNGEE. V was pared by 7 bases and J by 5 bases, with 7 bases of the junction left unmatched. CDR3 loop: CASQGLVETGELFF. The CDR3, as DNA: TGTGCCAGCCAGGGACTAGTCGAAACCGGGGAGCTGTTTTTT. Drawing the rest from reference TRBV9 and TRBJ2-2, the complete variable domain is DSGVTQTPKHLITATGQRVTLRCSPRSGDLSVYWYQQSLDQGLQFLIQYYNGEERAKGNILERFSAQQFPDLHSELNLSSLELGDSALYFCASQGLVETGELFFGEGSRLTVL.

The V call is TRBV6-5, the J call TRBJ1-6; TRBD1 is a possible D gene (6 bases). Germline V CDR1 and CDR2: MNHEY, SVGAGI. There are 13 residues in the CDR3. Trimming removed 6 bases from V and 7 bases from J, with 10 bases in between. CDR3 in DNA: TGTGCCAGCAGACCCAGGGGAAATTCACCCCTCCACTTT. Encoded protein: CASRPRGNSPLHF.

This chain uses TRBV18 with TRBJ2-7, with 10 bases fitting TRBD2. This CDR3 contains 16 residues. V lost 2 bases, J lost 4 bases, and 8 bases stayed unmatched. Germline values: CDR1 KGHSH, CDR2 LQKENI. CDR3 sequence reads: CASSPWASGSMYEQYF. In DNA, the CDR3 is TGTGCCAGCTCACCATGGGCTAGCGGGAGTATGTACGAGCAGTACTTC.

This clone was counted once. This chain joins TRBV5-6 and TRBJ2-7; 10 bases agree with TRBD1. CDR1 is SGHDT and CDR2 is YYEEEE in the germline V gene. Germline trimming cut 2 bases from V and 2 bases from J; bases unmatched to any gene: 4. The CDR3 loop spans 15 amino acids. This CDR3 is CASSLPGQGTYEQYF. The CDR3 bases are TGTGCCAGCAGCTTACCGGGACAGGGGACCTACGAGCAGTACTTC.

This chain's CDR3 is CASSLRGTGGSNIQYF. CDR3 in DNA: TGCGCCAGCAGCTTGCGAGGGACAGGGGGCTCTAACATTCAGTACTTC. The V call is TRBV5-1, the J call TRBJ2-4, with TRBD1 identical over 12 bases. The CDR3 is made up of 16 amino acids. V lost 1 base to trimming and J lost 7 bases; unmatched junction nucleotides: 6. Germline CDR1 and CDR2: SGHRS and YFSETQ.

This chain uses TRBV28 with TRBJ2-3; perhaps TRBD1 as D (6 bases). This CDR3 has 16 amino acids. V gave up 4 bases and J gave up 2 bases, with 16 bases separating them. The germline V gene encodes CDR1 MDHEN and CDR2 SYDVKM. The CDR3 coding sequence is TGTGCCAGCAGTTCCCTCGCAGGGGCGATCACAGATACGCAGTATTTT. It codes for CASSSLAGAITDTQYF.

At least ten counts were recorded for this clone. The V gene is TRBV6-1, the J gene TRBJ1-5; D gene uncertain. Looked up from germline, CDR1 is MNHNS and CDR2 is SASEGT. The length of the CDR3 is 13 residues. The V end was cut by 3 bases, the J end by 11 bases, with 14 bases between. The CDR3 here is CASSDWQNFAQHF. The CDR3 DNA sequence: TGTGCCAGCAGTGATTGGCAGAATTTTGCCCAGCATTTT.

The chain has TRBV7-6 and TRBJ2-7; possibly TRBD1 for D (5 bases). The CDR3 spans 16 residues. V lost 0 bases to trimming and J lost 2 bases, with 14 bases between them. CDR1 and CDR2 from the germline V gene are SGHVS and FNYEAQ. CDR3 DNA: TGTGCCAGCAGCTTAGCTACAGGTTTTCGTCCCTACGAGCAGTACTTC. This gives the protein CASSLATGFRPYEQYF.

This chain links TRBV5-8 with TRBJ1-1; D unclear. Germline CDR1 and CDR2: SGHTS and YDEGEE. The CDR3 totals 10 residues. V was shortened by 0 bases and J by 10 bases, with 4 bases between the two germline ends. CDR3: CASSLAGAFF. The CDR3 nucleotides read TGTGCCAGCAGCTTGGCCGGAGCTTTCTTT.

The chain is built from TRBV3-1 (or the pseudogene TRBV3-2) and TRBJ1-5; 8 nucleotides line up with TRBD1. V lost 1 base, J lost 7 bases, and 3 bases stayed unmatched. This CDR3 contains 14 residues. Germline V gene sequence: CDR1 LGHDT, CDR2 YNNKEL (reference sequence). CDR3 nucleotides: TGTGCCAGCAGCCAAGCAGGGGGCAGGCAGCCCCAGCATTTT. Amino acid sequence: CASSQAGGRQPQHF.

The CDR3 nucleotides read TGTGCCAGCAGCTTCGGGACTAGCGGGGGCCAAGAGACCCAGTACTTC. It translates to CASSFGTSGGQETQYF. This sequence joins TRBV11-2 and TRBJ2-5, with 14 bases lining up with TRBD2. Germline assignment: CDR1 SGHAT and CDR2 FQNNGV. There are 16 residues in the CDR3. Trimming cost V 3 bases and J 1 base; bases outside gene matches: 1.

The chain recombines TRBV29-1 with TRBJ2-1; D gene ambiguous. The CDR3 covers 13 residues. Trimming left V 3 bases short and J 6 bases short, with 12 bases between. The V gene's germline CDR1 is SQVTM and CDR2 ANQGSEA. CDR3 protein: CSVEVRRFNEQFF. The CDR3 nucleotides read TGCAGCGTTGAGGTCAGGCGATTCAATGAGCAGTTCTTC.

The rearrangement links TRBV28 to TRBJ1-6; TRBD1 is a possible D gene (6 bases). Germline loops: CDR1 MDHEN, CDR2 SYDVKM. The CDR3 has 17 residues. The V gene lost 2 bases and the J gene lost 5 bases, with 16 bases spanning the gap. CDR3 sequence: CASSLARQEANNSPLHF. DNA for the CDR3: TGTGCCAGCAGTTTAGCCCGACAGGAGGCGAATAATTCACCCCTCCACTTT.

V and J are TRBV9 and TRBJ2-4, with D uncertain. This CDR3 spans 16 amino acids. Trimming removed 0 bases at V and 1 base at J, with 11 bases between. CDR1 and CDR2 from the germline V gene are SGDLS and YYNGEE. The CDR3: CASSVDHRLAKNIQYF. The CDR3 DNA reads as TGTGCCAGCAGCGTAGATCACCGACTGGCCAAAAACATTCAGTACTTC.

This rearrangement joins TRBV27 to TRBJ2-5; D is perhaps TRBD2 (5 bases). V was pared by 6 bases and J by 5 bases, with 19 bases between. This CDR3 has 15 amino acids. In germline, CDR1 is MNHEY, CDR2 SMNVEV (reference sequence). The CDR3 reads CASSLVAAARETQYF. The CDR3, as DNA: TGTGCCAGCAGCCTCGTGGCAGCGGCTCGGGAGACCCAGTACTTC.

This clone was counted a single time. This rearrangement joins TRBV25-1 to TRBJ1-2; D is possibly TRBD1 (5 bases). The CDR3 sequence is 12 residues long. CDR1 and CDR2 from the germline V gene are MGHDK and SYGVNS. Trimming pared 6 bases from V and 5 bases from J, leaving 10 bases between. CDR3 region: CASSSDSYGYTF. The CDR3 nucleotides are TGTGCCAGCAGCAGTGACAGTTATGGCTACACCTTC.

The chain combines TRBV28 with TRBJ2-5; possible D gene TRBD2, 7 bases. Trimming pared 5 bases from V and 1 base from J, leaving 17 bases between. This CDR3 contains 16 residues. Per the germline V gene, CDR1 is MDHEN and CDR2 is SYDVKM. Written as DNA, the CDR3 is TGTGCCAGCAGTGCCCTAGGGCGGGGGCGCCAAGAGACCCAGTACTTC. It is translated as CASSALGRGRQETQYF.

The chain recombines TRBV2 with TRBJ1-4; D is unresolved. Germline-derived CDR1 and CDR2 are SNHLY and FYNNEI. The length of the CDR3 is 14 residues. V gave up 2 bases and J gave up 4 bases, with 8 bases separating them. CDR3 sequence reads: CASSETQVNEKLFF. As DNA, the CDR3 is TGTGCCAGCAGTGAAACCCAGGTTAATGAAAAACTGTTTTTT.

The chain is built from TRBV20-1 and TRBJ2-1; 10 nucleotides align to TRBD2. The CDR3 sequence is 16 residues long. V lost 3 bases, J lost 6 bases, and 11 bases stayed unmatched. Germline V gene lookup returns CDR1 DFQATT and CDR2 SNEGSKA (reference sequence). The CDR3 nucleotides read TGCAGTGCTAGTGGGACTAGCGTTCTCCTTATCAATGAGCAGTTCTTC. Translating it yields CSASGTSVLLINEQFF.

The chain combines TRBV27 with TRBJ1-1; 8 bases match TRBD1. The germline V gene has CDR1 MNHEY and CDR2 SMNVEV (reference sequence). The length of the CDR3 is 14 residues. With V trimmed by 5 bases and J by 1 base, 3 bases remained unmatched. This CDR3 reads CASSRTGPNTEAFF. The CDR3 region has the DNA TGTGCCAGCAGTCGGACAGGGCCGAACACTGAAGCTTTCTTT.